This T cell receptor beta chain emerged from a study of T-cell reconstitution after alpha-beta-depleted transplantation in children. Preparation of the TCRbeta library used unique molecular identifiers. TCRdb ran MiXCR on the PCR reads and lists one entry per CDR3 protein. This sample has hundreds of thousands of distinct CDR3 sequences, with under 20% found just once. Points on this clonotype: In this CDR3 the conserved last residue, phenylalanine or tryptophan, is missing, so a read error is likely.

The sample in question was PBMCs, mostly from graft donor cells, obtained 360 days after TCRalphabeta/CD19-depleted stem cell transplant. The TCR was taken from a male patient between 2 and 9 years old who had a stem cell transplant for acute lymphoblastic leukemia, so the T cells may come from the graft donor.

CDR3 amino acids: CASSLFRTANQETQYV. For the CDR3, the DNA is TGTGCCAGCAGCCTTTTTCGGACAGCGAACCAAGAGACCCAGTACGTC. The genes are TRBV5-5 and TRBJ2-5; D is perhaps TRBD1 (6 bases). Trimming removed 4 bases at V and 0 bases at J, with 16 bases between. CDR1 SGHKS and CDR2 YYEKEE come from the germline V gene (reference sequence). There are 16 residues in the CDR3.